The T cell receptor (beta chain) under discussion was sequenced for a study of blood T cell repertoires in COVID-19. Original processing methods: Reference gene primer amplification gave estimated nucleated cell counts. The repertoire was sequenced with immunoSEQ multiplex PCR; TCRdb's copy has only in-frame clones and lacks some. Clone size and V and J calls were adopted from that table, with D and trimming inferred from the DNA. There are some 46,000 clones in the sample; about 80% occur only once, and 23% lies in the top ten. Germline CDR1 and CDR2: GTSNPN and SVGIG (reference sequence). The V end lost 4 bases, the J end lost 0 bases, and 9 bases lay between the germline ends. There are 13 residues in the CDR3.

This rearrangement joins TRBV30 to TRBJ1-1; no clear D gene. This receptor was obtained from a woman aged 60-75 years with acute or convalescent COVID-19. The specimen sequenced was peripheral blood. The CDR3 DNA sequence: TGTGCCTGGACTAGTCAGCTGAACACTGAAGCTTTCTTT. Amino acid sequence: CAWTSQLNTEAFF. The full variable domain, with the rest looked up from reference TRBV30 and TRBJ1-1, is SQTIHQWPATLVQPVGSPLSLECTVEGTSNPNLYWYRQAAGRGLQLLFYSVGIGQISSEVPQNLSASRPQDRQFILSSKKLLLSDSGFYLCAWTSQLNTEAFFGQGTRLTVV.